The clone carrying this T cell receptor (beta chain) showed up just a few times. What it recognizes is unknown. These data are taken from a study of T cells after yellow fever vaccination. Study-level results: Post-booster repertoires contained most primary-vaccination clones again (about 95% CD4, 88% CD8). High-abundance clonotypes from the bulk population could contaminate FACS-sorted repertoires.

With 5 bases removed from V and 4 bases from J, the gap between germline ends came to 17 bases. The CDR3 runs to 14 residues. In germline, CDR1 is DFQATT, CDR2 SNEGSKA (reference sequence). One entry per CDR3 protein results from TCRdb running MiXCR on the 5' RACE reads. The table shows about 260,000 distinct CDR3 sequences, with approximately 13% occurring only once. The V call is TRBV20-1, the J call TRBJ2-5; tentative D call: TRBD2 (6 bases). The sample in question was CD4+ T cells sorted from PBMCs, obtained 45 days after the yellow fever booster vaccination. This clonotype originated in a young man who received the YFV17D yellow fever vaccine. The CDR3 spells CSAARAGRVETQYF. The CDR3 DNA reads TGCAGTGCTGCCCGGGCGGGACGGGTAGAGACCCAGTACTTC.